This is a list of T cell receptor beta chains from one sample in a study of OX40 agonist ivuxolimab in advanced cancers. Here immunoSEQ multiplex PCR was the method, and the copy in TCRdb shows in-frame clones only, minus some. The sample has over 95,000 clones, about 80% seen once; the top ten hold about 1.5%. The input for sequencing was CD4+ or CD8+ T cells sorted from blood, taken in a trial of the OX40 agonist ivuxolimab. All receptors come from an adult with an advanced solid tumor such as melanoma, head and neck, liver or kidney cancer. CDR3s include the opening cysteine and the closing phenylalanine or tryptophan. The D gene is left open where the match is weak. Clone size appears in some rows only: once, few, many, or a class for an expanded clone.

CDR3 length: 14
J gene: TRBJ1-3
V gene: TRBV19
clone size: .
D gene: TRBD1
CDR3 protein: CASTDRGPGNTIYF
CDR3 DNA: TGTGCCAGTACCGACAGGGGGCCTGGAAACACCATATATTTT

CDR3 length: 15
J gene: TRBJ1-1
V gene: TRBV4-3
clone size: .
D gene: TRBD1
CDR3 protein: CASSQGGQENTEAFF
CDR3 DNA: TGCGCCAGCAGCCAAGGCGGACAGGAGAACACTGAAGCTTTCTTT

CDR3 length: 15
J gene: TRBJ2-5
V gene: TRBV7-2
clone size: .
D gene: TRBD2
CDR3 protein: CASSLQLAGGETQYF
CDR3 DNA: TGTGCCAGCAGCTTACAACTAGCGGGGGGAGAGACCCAGTACTTC

CDR3 length: 14
J gene: TRBJ1-2
V gene: TRBV6-5
clone size: .
D gene: TRBD1
CDR3 protein: CASSSPGQGSGYTF
CDR3 DNA: TGTGCCAGCAGTTCACCAGGACAGGGTAGTGGCTACACCTTC

CDR3 length: 12
J gene: TRBJ2-7
V gene: TRBV5-8
clone size: .
D gene: .
CDR3 protein: CASSLSRSEQYF
CDR3 DNA: TGTGCCAGCAGCTTGTCCCGGTCCGAGCAGTACTTC

CDR3 length: 15
J gene: TRBJ2-7
V gene: TRBV7-6
clone size: once
D gene: TRBD1
CDR3 protein: CASSPRTGHSYEQYF
CDR3 DNA: TGTGCCAGCAGCCCCCGGACAGGCCACTCCTACGAGCAGTACTTC

CDR3 length: 14
J gene: TRBJ2-2
V gene: TRBV5-1
clone size: .
D gene: TRBD1
CDR3 protein: CASFRTGATGELFF
CDR3 DNA: TGCGCCAGCTTTCGGACAGGAGCGACCGGGGAGCTGTTTTTT

CDR3 length: 14
J gene: TRBJ2-7
V gene: TRBV4-2
clone size: .
D gene: .
CDR3 protein: CASSQDLGAREQYF
CDR3 DNA: TGTGCCAGCAGCCAAGATCTCGGGGCTCGGGAGCAGTACTTC

CDR3 length: 14
J gene: TRBJ2-1
V gene: TRBV28
clone size: .
D gene: .
CDR3 protein: CASISLALNNEQFF
CDR3 DNA: TGTGCCAGCATAAGCCTAGCTTTAAACAATGAGCAGTTCTTC

CDR3 length: 15
J gene: TRBJ1-5
V gene: TRBV7-9
clone size: .
D gene: .
CDR3 protein: CASSLASNSNQPQHF
CDR3 DNA: TGTGCCAGCAGCTTAGCATCCAATAGCAATCAGCCCCAGCATTTT

CDR3 length: 16
J gene: TRBJ2-5
V gene: TRBV30
clone size: .
D gene: TRBD2
CDR3 protein: CAWSAGLAGALFSQYF
CDR3 DNA: TGTGCCTGGAGCGCGGGACTAGCGGGAGCGCTCTTTTCCCAGTACTTC

CDR3 length: 14
J gene: TRBJ1-5
V gene: TRBV28
clone size: medium-sized
D gene: .
CDR3 protein: CASSPSGLKQPQHF
CDR3 DNA: TGTGCCAGCAGTCCGTCGGGGTTAAAGCAGCCCCAGCATTTT

CDR3 length: 13
J gene: TRBJ1-1
V gene: TRBV27
clone size: .
D gene: .
CDR3 protein: CASHDRPNTEAFF
CDR3 DNA: TGTGCCAGCCATGACAGGCCGAACACTGAAGCTTTCTTT

CDR3 length: 14
J gene: TRBJ2-5
V gene: TRBV19
clone size: .
D gene: TRBD2
CDR3 protein: CASGGLAGIETQYF
CDR3 DNA: TGTGCCAGTGGGGGACTAGCGGGAATAGAGACCCAGTACTTC

CDR3 length: 17
J gene: TRBJ2-7
V gene: TRBV4-1
clone size: .
D gene: .
CDR3 protein: CASSQISLGLEAYEQYF
CDR3 DNA: TGCGCCAGCAGCCAAATATCCTTAGGGCTAGAGGCCTACGAGCAGTACTTC

CDR3 length: 11
J gene: TRBJ2-7
V gene: TRBV7-8
clone size: .
D gene: .
CDR3 protein: CASSLYSEQYF
CDR3 DNA: TGTGCCAGCAGCTTATACAGTGAGCAGTACTTC

CDR3 length: 14
J gene: TRBJ2-2
V gene: TRBV11-2
clone size: .
D gene: .
CDR3 protein: CASSFRQNTGELFF
CDR3 DNA: TGTGCCAGCAGCTTTCGACAGAACACCGGGGAGCTGTTTTTT

CDR3 length: 13
J gene: TRBJ2-2
V gene: TRBV11-3
clone size: .
D gene: .
CDR3 protein: CASSPRGAGELFF
CDR3 DNA: TGTGCCAGCAGCCCGAGGGGGGCCGGGGAGCTGTTTTTT

CDR3 length: 12
J gene: TRBJ2-7
V gene: TRBV11-2
clone size: .
D gene: .
CDR3 protein: CASSSSPPWPYF
CDR3 DNA: TGTGCCAGCAGCTCCAGCCCCCCATGGCCGTACTTC

CDR3 length: 17
J gene: TRBJ2-1
V gene: TRBV19
clone size: .
D gene: TRBD1
CDR3 protein: CASSPRDSQTRMNEQFF
CDR3 DNA: TGTGCCAGTAGTCCACGGGACAGTCAAACCCGGATGAATGAGCAGTTCTTC

CDR3 length: 14
J gene: TRBJ2-7
V gene: TRBV5-6
clone size: .
D gene: TRBD1
CDR3 protein: CASSPRTGGYEQYF
CDR3 DNA: TGTGCCAGCAGCCCTCGGACAGGCGGATACGAGCAGTACTTC

CDR3 length: 15
J gene: TRBJ2-3
V gene: TRBV2
clone size: .
D gene: .
CDR3 protein: CASSDRATSTDTQYF
CDR3 DNA: TGTGCCAGCAGTGATCGGGCGACTAGCACAGATACGCAGTATTTT

CDR3 length: 13
J gene: TRBJ2-1
V gene: TRBV5-4
clone size: .
D gene: TRBD1
CDR3 protein: CASTARRGNEQFF
CDR3 DNA: TGTGCCAGCACCGCTCGCAGGGGGAATGAGCAGTTCTTC

CDR3 length: 11
J gene: TRBJ2-7
V gene: TRBV28
clone size: .
D gene: .
CDR3 protein: CASSPRGEQYF
CDR3 DNA: TGTGCCAGCAGTCCTCGGGGCGAGCAGTACTTC

CDR3 length: 14
J gene: TRBJ1-4
V gene: TRBV11-1
clone size: once
D gene: .
CDR3 protein: CASSPSDGNEKLFF
CDR3 DNA: TGTGCCAGCAGCCCCTCGGACGGGAATGAAAAACTGTTTTTT

CDR3 length: 15
J gene: TRBJ2-2
V gene: TRBV7-2
clone size: .
D gene: TRBD1
CDR3 protein: CASSSGQGYTGELFF
CDR3 DNA: TGTGCCAGCAGCTCGGGACAGGGATACACCGGGGAGCTGTTTTTT

CDR3 length: 15
J gene: TRBJ1-2
V gene: TRBV7-9
clone size: .
D gene: TRBD1
CDR3 protein: CASRRGQGPNYGYTF
CDR3 DNA: TGTGCCAGCAGGAGGGGACAGGGGCCTAACTATGGCTACACCTTC

CDR3 length: 14
J gene: TRBJ2-3
V gene: TRBV10-1
clone size: .
D gene: .
CDR3 protein: CASSREFSTDTQYF
CDR3 DNA: TGCGCCAGCTCCCGGGAGTTCAGCACAGATACGCAGTATTTT

CDR3 length: 14
J gene: TRBJ2-7
V gene: TRBV10-3
clone size: .
D gene: .
CDR3 protein: CAITEGPKPYEQYF
CDR3 DNA: TGTGCCATTACCGAAGGGCCAAAACCCTACGAGCAGTACTTC

CDR3 length: 14
J gene: TRBJ2-7
V gene: TRBV29-1
clone size: .
D gene: TRBD1
CDR3 protein: CSVSGGQGAYEQYF
CDR3 DNA: TGCAGCGTTTCCGGCGGACAGGGGGCCTACGAGCAGTACTTC

CDR3 length: 15
J gene: TRBJ2-5
V gene: TRBV7-2
clone size: .
D gene: TRBD1
CDR3 protein: CASSSPGQGVTEQYF
CDR3 DNA: TGTGCCAGCAGCTCTCCGGGACAGGGAGTTACTGAGCAGTACTTC

CDR3 length: 13
J gene: TRBJ2-5
V gene: TRBV4-1
clone size: once
D gene: .
CDR3 protein: CASSLGWQETQYF
CDR3 DNA: TGCGCCAGCAGCCTTGGGTGGCAAGAGACCCAGTACTTC

CDR3 length: 15
J gene: TRBJ2-5
V gene: TRBV30
clone size: .
D gene: TRBD2
CDR3 protein: CAWSLAGGYQETQYF
CDR3 DNA: TGTGCCTGGAGTCTCGCGGGAGGCTACCAAGAGACCCAGTACTTC

CDR3 length: 16
J gene: TRBJ1-1
V gene: TRBV5-1
clone size: .
D gene: .
CDR3 protein: CASSTLRPGMSTEAFF
CDR3 DNA: TGCGCCAGCAGCACGCTACGACCGGGTATGAGCACTGAAGCTTTCTTT

CDR3 length: 16
J gene: TRBJ2-2
V gene: TRBV7-3
clone size: .
D gene: TRBD1
CDR3 protein: CASSTFDRATAGELFF
CDR3 DNA: TGTGCCAGCAGCACCTTCGACAGGGCTACCGCCGGGGAGCTGTTTTTT

CDR3 length: 16
J gene: TRBJ2-2
V gene: TRBV28
clone size: .
D gene: TRBD2
CDR3 protein: CASTQTGGFNTGELFF
CDR3 DNA: TGTGCCAGCACCCAAACGGGGGGTTTCAACACCGGGGAGCTGTTTTTT

CDR3 length: 15
J gene: TRBJ1-5
V gene: TRBV7-8
clone size: .
D gene: .
CDR3 protein: CASSPETGSNQPQHF
CDR3 DNA: TGTGCCAGCAGTCCAGAGACGGGCAGCAATCAGCCCCAGCATTTT

CDR3 length: 15
J gene: TRBJ1-5
V gene: TRBV18
clone size: .
D gene: .
CDR3 protein: CASSPPVVQGGPQHF
CDR3 DNA: TGTGCCAGCTCACCACCGGTGGTACAGGGTGGGCCCCAGCATTTT

CDR3 length: 14
J gene: TRBJ2-2
V gene: TRBV29-1
clone size: .
D gene: TRBD2
CDR3 protein: CSAGLATNTGELFF
CDR3 DNA: TGCAGCGCGGGACTAGCGACGAACACCGGGGAGCTGTTTTTT

CDR3 length: 12
J gene: TRBJ1-2
V gene: TRBV7-9
clone size: .
D gene: .
CDR3 protein: CASSPGDYGYTF
CDR3 DNA: TGTGCCAGCAGCCCCGGGGACTATGGCTACACCTTC

CDR3 length: 13
J gene: TRBJ2-7
V gene: TRBV30
clone size: .
D gene: .
CDR3 protein: CAWRQKGLYEQYF
CDR3 DNA: TGTGCCTGGAGACAAAAAGGATTGTACGAGCAGTACTTC

CDR3 length: 16
J gene: TRBJ2-3
V gene: TRBV27
clone size: .
D gene: .
CDR3 protein: CASSLSAGTPTDTQYF
CDR3 DNA: TGTGCCAGCAGTTTATCGGCCGGTACCCCCACAGATACGCAGTATTTT

CDR3 length: 11
J gene: TRBJ2-6
V gene: TRBV20-1
clone size: .
D gene: .
CDR3 protein: CAISGANVLTF
CDR3 DNA: TGCGCCATCTCTGGGGCCAACGTCCTGACTTTC

CDR3 length: 13
J gene: TRBJ2-5
V gene: TRBV7-7
clone size: .
D gene: .
CDR3 protein: CASSLGNQETQYF
CDR3 DNA: TGTGCCAGCAGCTTAGGTAACCAAGAGACCCAGTACTTC

CDR3 length: 13
J gene: TRBJ2-7
V gene: TRBV5-4
clone size: .
D gene: .
CDR3 protein: CASSDGPRVEQYF
CDR3 DNA: TGTGCCAGCAGCGACGGACCCCGGGTAGAGCAGTACTTC

CDR3 length: 15
J gene: TRBJ1-1
V gene: TRBV5-6
clone size: .
D gene: TRBD1
CDR3 protein: CASNTQGAWYTEAFF
CDR3 DNA: TGTGCCAGCAACACGCAGGGGGCTTGGTACACTGAAGCTTTCTTT

CDR3 length: 13
J gene: TRBJ2-3
V gene: TRBV10-1
clone size: .
D gene: .
CDR3 protein: CASSGLRTDTQYF
CDR3 DNA: TGCGCCAGCAGCGGACTCCGCACAGATACGCAGTATTTT

CDR3 length: 16
J gene: TRBJ2-5
V gene: TRBV5-1
clone size: .
D gene: .
CDR3 protein: CASSLGAGPRQETQYF
CDR3 DNA: TGCGCCAGCAGCTTGGGAGCGGGCCCCAGACAAGAGACCCAGTACTTC

CDR3 length: 15
J gene: TRBJ2-1
V gene: TRBV5-1
clone size: .
D gene: .
CDR3 protein: CASSLGTEIRSEQFF
CDR3 DNA: TGCGCCAGCAGCTTGGGGACGGAGATCAGGTCTGAGCAGTTCTTC

CDR3 length: 14
J gene: TRBJ1-2
V gene: TRBV6-1
clone size: .
D gene: TRBD1
CDR3 protein: CASSVQTGYYGYTF
CDR3 DNA: TGTGCCAGCAGTGTACAGACAGGGTACTATGGCTACACCTTC

CDR3 length: 11
J gene: TRBJ1-1
V gene: TRBV28
clone size: .
D gene: .
CDR3 protein: CASSFGVGAFF
CDR3 DNA: TGTGCCAGCAGTTTTGGTGTGGGAGCTTTCTTT